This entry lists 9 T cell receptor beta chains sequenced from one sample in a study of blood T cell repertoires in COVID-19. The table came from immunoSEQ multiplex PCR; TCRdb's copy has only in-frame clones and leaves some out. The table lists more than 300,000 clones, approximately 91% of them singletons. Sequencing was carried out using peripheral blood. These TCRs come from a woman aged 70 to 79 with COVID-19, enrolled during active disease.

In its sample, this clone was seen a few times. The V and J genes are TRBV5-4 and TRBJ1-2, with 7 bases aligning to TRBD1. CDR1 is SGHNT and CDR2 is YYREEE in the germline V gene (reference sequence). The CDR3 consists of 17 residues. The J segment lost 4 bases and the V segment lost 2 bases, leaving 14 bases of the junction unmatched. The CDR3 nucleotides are TGTGCCAGCAGCTTACGGGACAGCTCAGGGGACCGCTATGGCTACACCTTC. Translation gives CASSLRDSSGDRYGYTF.

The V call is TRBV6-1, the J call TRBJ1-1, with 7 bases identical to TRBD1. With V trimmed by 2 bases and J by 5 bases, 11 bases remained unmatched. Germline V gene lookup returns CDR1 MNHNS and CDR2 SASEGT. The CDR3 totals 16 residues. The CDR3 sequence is CASSESPRQGGTEAFF. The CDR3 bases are TGTGCCAGCAGTGAAAGTCCCCGACAGGGTGGGACTGAAGCTTTCTTT.

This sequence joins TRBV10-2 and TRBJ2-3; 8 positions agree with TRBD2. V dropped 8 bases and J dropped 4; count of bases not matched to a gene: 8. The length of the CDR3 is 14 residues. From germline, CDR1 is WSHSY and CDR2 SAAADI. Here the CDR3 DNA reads TGCGCCAGCGTCGATGCGGGGGGACCAGATACGCAGTATTTT. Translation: CASVDAGGPDTQYF.

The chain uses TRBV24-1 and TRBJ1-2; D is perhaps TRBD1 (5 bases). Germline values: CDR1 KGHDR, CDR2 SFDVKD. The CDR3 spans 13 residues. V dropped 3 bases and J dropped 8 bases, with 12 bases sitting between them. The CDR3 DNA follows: TGTGCCACCAGTGATGTACCAGGGCACGGCTACACCTTC. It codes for CATSDVPGHGYTF.

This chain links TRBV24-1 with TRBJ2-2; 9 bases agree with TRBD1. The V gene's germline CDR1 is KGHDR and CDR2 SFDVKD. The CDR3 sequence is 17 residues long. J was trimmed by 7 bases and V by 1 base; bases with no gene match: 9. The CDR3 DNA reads TGTGCCACCAGTGATTTAGGCCCGGGACAGGGAATCGGGGAGCTGTTTTTT. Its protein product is CATSDLGPGQGIGELFF.

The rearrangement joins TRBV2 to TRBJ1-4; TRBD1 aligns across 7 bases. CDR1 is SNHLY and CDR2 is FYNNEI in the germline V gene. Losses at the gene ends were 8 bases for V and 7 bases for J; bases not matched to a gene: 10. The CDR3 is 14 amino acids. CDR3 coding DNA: TGTGCCAGCGGTACCCAGGGGGTGGGTGAAAAACTGTTTTTT. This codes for CASGTQGVGEKLFF. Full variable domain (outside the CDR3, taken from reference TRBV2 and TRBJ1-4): EPEVTQTPSHQVTQMGQEVILRCVPISNHLYFYWYRQILGQKVEFLVSFYNNEISEKSEIFDDQFSVERPDGSNFTLKIRSTKLEDSAMYFCASGTQGVGEKLFFGSGTQLSVL.

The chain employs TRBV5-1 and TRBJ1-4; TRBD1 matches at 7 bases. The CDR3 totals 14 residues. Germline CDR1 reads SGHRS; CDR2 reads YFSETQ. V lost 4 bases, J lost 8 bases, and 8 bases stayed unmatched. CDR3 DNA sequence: TGCGCCAGCAGCGTTGAGGGCAGGGGGGAAAAACTGTTTTTT. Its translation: CASSVEGRGEKLFF.

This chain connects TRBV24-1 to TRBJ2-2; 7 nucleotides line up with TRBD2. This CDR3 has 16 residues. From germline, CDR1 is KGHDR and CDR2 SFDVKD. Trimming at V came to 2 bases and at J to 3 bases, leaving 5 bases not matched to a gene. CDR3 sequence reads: CATSDSTSWYTGELFF. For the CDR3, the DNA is TGTGCCACCAGTGATTCGACTAGCTGGTACACCGGGGAGCTGTTTTTT.

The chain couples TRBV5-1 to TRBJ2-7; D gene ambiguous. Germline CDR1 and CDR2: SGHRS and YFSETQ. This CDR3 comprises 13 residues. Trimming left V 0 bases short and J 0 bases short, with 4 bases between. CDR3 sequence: CASSLASSYEQYF. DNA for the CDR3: TGCGCCAGCAGCTTGGCCAGCTCCTACGAGCAGTACTTC.